A single T cell receptor (beta chain) is shown here with its context. The junction and the germline gene differ at one end; a read error may be behind it. The sample originates from a study of blood T cell repertoires in COVID-19. Germline lookup yields CDR1 SGHTS and CDR2 YDEGEE. This CDR3 contains 11 residues. Measured with immunoSEQ multiplex PCR; TCRdb has only the in-frame clones, and not every one. The sample lists around 200,000 clones; about 90% were seen once. The chain links TRBV5-8 to TRBJ2-4, with a tentative D call TRBD2 (6 bases). Sequenced: peripheral blood. This clonotype originated in a man aged 35 to 55 with active or convalescent COVID-19. The CDR3 sequence is CASSLPLARIF. CDR3 sequence (DNA): TGTGCCAGCAGCTTGCCGCTAGCGAGGATCTTC.